Only a few counts were recorded for the clone carrying this T cell receptor (beta chain). This entry comes from a study of blood T cell repertoires in COVID-19. Libraries were prepared by immunoSEQ multiplex PCR; TCRdb keeps only in-frame clonotypes and omits some of them. The sample includes about 140,000 clones, around four fifths of them seen just once. The CDR3 is made up of 17 amino acids. Germline CDR1 reads SGHNT; CDR2 reads YYREEE (reference sequence). Between the trimmed V and J ends, which lost 0 bases and 3 bases, there was a span of 18 bases. The sequence derives from a man in his sixties or seventies who had been exposed to COVID-19. Material for sequencing was PBMCs or T cells enriched from blood (not recorded which). V and J are TRBV5-4 and TRBJ2-5; possibly TRBD2 for D (5 bases). The CDR3 loop reads CASSLVGRRAEKETQYF. The CDR3 nucleotides read TGTGCCAGCAGCTTGGTGGGTCGGAGAGCGGAAAAAGAGACCCAGTACTTC. Based on the CDR3 plus reference TRBV5-4 and TRBJ2-5, the full variable domain is ETGVTQSPTHLIKTRGQQVTLRCSSQSGHNTVSWYQQALGQGPQFIFQYYREEENGRGNFPPRFSGLQFPNYSSELNVNALELDDSALYLCASSLVGRRAEKETQYFGPGTRLLVL.